The 3 T cell receptor beta chains below were found in one sample sequenced in a study of CD8 T cells in ankylosing spondylitis. TCRdb re-analysed the 5' RACE reads in MiXCR, keeping a single row per CDR3 protein. The data contain under 400,000 distinct CDR3 sequences, around 10% of them seen just once; the ten biggest clones take up roughly 9.5%. Sequences were obtained from blood, either unsorted or a sorted T cell fraction (not recorded which). The receptors originated from a female donor with ankylosing spondylitis or in good health (not recorded which).

This clonotype was counted only a few times. The chain carries TRBV12-3 or TRBV12-4 and TRBJ1-1, with a possible D match to TRBD1 (5 bases). The CDR3 length is 14 residues. V gave up 6 bases and J gave up 4 bases, with 15 bases separating them. CDR3: CASRGLRGVTEAFF. The DNA of the CDR3 is TGTGCCAGCAGGGGACTCCGGGGTGTCACTGAAGCTTTCTTT.

This chain uses TRBV9 with TRBJ2-1, with D unresolved. CDR3 size: 14 residues. Germline V CDR1 and CDR2: SGDLS, YYNGEE. Trimming shortened V by 4 bases and J by 6 bases, and 14 bases separated the two germline ends. DNA of the CDR3: TGTGCCAGCAGCTCCCCCAGGCCCTTCAATGAGCAGTTCTTC. As protein: CASSSPRPFNEQFF.

This clonotype was found many times. J is TRBJ1-5 and V is TRBV20-1; TRBD1 might be the D (5 bases). Germline V CDR1 and CDR2: DFQATT, SNEGSKA (reference sequence). The CDR3 contains 13 residues. With 5 bases removed from V and 2 bases from J, the gap between germline ends came to 10 bases. Here the CDR3 reads CSAATGGNQPQHF. The CDR3 coding sequence is TGCAGTGCTGCAACAGGAGGCAATCAGCCCCAGCATTTT.